These 15 T cell receptor beta chains were all obtained from the same sample, sequenced in a study of CDR3 diversity in severe acne. From the PCR reads, TCRdb called clonotypes with MiXCR, one entry per CDR3 protein. The table lists approximately 90,000 distinct CDR3 sequences, approximately 52% of them singletons. Sequencing was performed on blood. These receptors all stem from a male donor in good health, serving as a control.

The table lists this clonotype with a few counts. The chain carries TRBV20-1 and TRBJ1-1; D is unresolved. The germline gives CDR1 DFQATT, CDR2 SNEGSKA (reference sequence). Between the trimmed V and J ends, which lost 3 bases and 6 bases, there was a span of 8 bases. The CDR3 is made up of 11 amino acids. Here the CDR3 DNA reads TGCAGTGCTAGGTGGTCTGCTGAAGCTTTCTTT. Encoded protein: CSARWSAEAFF.

A single count supports this clonotype. Just one base apart from a much larger clone, this may be a read error. This rearrangement joins TRBV7-9 to TRBJ1-2; tentative D call: TRBD1 (5 bases). The germline V gene encodes CDR1 SEHNR and CDR2 FQNEAQ (reference sequence). The CDR3 is 14 amino acids. With 2 bases removed from V and 7 bases from J, the gap between germline ends came to 14 bases. CDR3 loop: CASSLSAGASGYTF. CDR3 DNA sequence: TGTGCCAGCAGCTTAAGCGCTGGGGCGAGTGGCTACACCTTC.

V gene TRBV6-6 combines with J gene TRBJ1-1, with a tentative D call TRBD1 (5 bases). This CDR3 has 14 residues. Per the germline V gene, CDR1 is MNHNY and CDR2 is SVGAGI (reference sequence). The V gene lost 2 bases and the J gene lost 1 base, with 8 bases spanning the gap. CDR3 sequence: CASSYGGQNTEAFF. The CDR3 DNA sequence: TGTGCCAGCAGTTACGGAGGACAGAACACTGAAGCTTTCTTT.

This clonotype was picked up many times. This sequence joins TRBV29-1 and TRBJ1-4; 7 nucleotides align to TRBD1. The V gene's germline CDR1 is SQVTM and CDR2 ANQGSEA. The CDR3 covers 13 residues. After removal of 5 bases from V and 2 bases from J, the junction contained 2 bases not matched to a gene. The CDR3 DNA follows: TGCAGCGTTACAGGGGTGACTAATGAAAAACTGTTTTTT. Translating gives CSVTGVTNEKLFF.

CDR3 amino acids: CASSIHLGEGGLQETQYF. In nucleotides, the CDR3 is TGTGCCAGCAGCATCCATCTAGGGGAAGGGGGCCTCCAAGAGACCCAGTACTTC. The chain has TRBV7-3 and TRBJ2-5; 7 bases fit TRBD1. CDR1 and CDR2 from the germline V gene are SGHTA and FQGTGA. J gave up 1 base and V 5 bases, and 16 bases lay outside the gene matches. CDR3 length: 18 amino acids.

This clonotype was observed a few times. The chain links TRBV24-1 to TRBJ2-2; D gene uncertain. CDR1 is KGHDR, CDR2 SFDVKD, per germline. The CDR3 extends over 13 amino acids. Trimming cost V 3 bases and J 3 bases, with 4 bases left between them. The CDR3 protein is CATSDLDTGELFF. The DNA of the CDR3 is TGTGCCACCAGTGATCTGGACACCGGGGAGCTGTTTTTT.

The CDR3 loop is CATSDGQGGQPQHF. The CDR3 bases are TGTGCCACCAGTGATGGACAGGGCGGTCAGCCCCAGCATTTT. The chain uses TRBV24-1 and TRBJ1-5; 8 positions match TRBD1. The V segment lost 3 bases and the J segment 6 bases; nucleotides outside the gene matches: 3. CDR3 length: 14 amino acids. Germline V gene sequence: CDR1 KGHDR, CDR2 SFDVKD.

A remark on this clonotype: At one end, the junction sequence differs from germline, possibly due to a read error. This sequence joins TRBV4-2 and TRBJ2-5, with 9 bases matching TRBD2. This CDR3 is 16 amino acids long. CDR1 and CDR2 from the germline V gene are LGHNA and YNFKEQ. The CDR3 DNA reads as TGTGCCAGCAGCCAAAATCTAGCGGGAAGCCAAGGGACCCAGTACTTC. Protein product: CASSQNLAGSQGTQYF.

On this clonotype: A read error is likely, as this CDR3 ends without the conserved phenylalanine or tryptophan. This rearrangement joins TRBV7-3 to TRBJ2-2; 13 nucleotides line up with TRBD2. Germline CDR1 and CDR2: SGHTA and FQGTGA. With V trimmed by 2 bases and J by 0 bases, 3 bases remained unmatched. The CDR3 has 18 residues. CDR3 sequence reads: CASSLGGLAGSNTGELFL. The CDR3, as DNA: TGTGCCAGCAGCTTAGGGGGACTAGCGGGGTCGAACACCGGGGAGCTGTTTCTT.

The chain joins TRBV29-1 to TRBJ1-2, with unresolved D. Trimming removed 3 bases from V and 6 bases from J, with 8 bases in between. Germline CDR1 SQVTM, CDR2 ANQGSEA. The CDR3 has 11 amino acids. The CDR3 here is CSVDPLNGYTF. CDR3 in DNA: TGCAGCGTTGATCCCCTTAATGGCTACACCTTC.

This clonotype has a count of ten or more. The chain links TRBV11-3 to TRBJ2-7; the D gene could be TRBD1 or TRBD2 (5 bases each). Germline V lookup: CDR1 SGHNT, CDR2 YENEEA. The V end was cut by 4 bases, the J end by 4 bases, with 11 bases between. CDR3 length equals 13 residues. The CDR3 sequence: CASSSGAGYEQYF. The CDR3 coding sequence is TGTGCCAGCAGCTCCGGGGCTGGGTACGAGCAGTACTTC.

The chain has TRBV30 and TRBJ1-3; D unresolved. V lost 4 bases and J lost 0, with 10 bases in between. The length of the CDR3 is 14 residues. Germline V lookup: CDR1 GTSNPN, CDR2 SVGIG (reference sequence). The CDR3 here is CAWTAGTSGNTIYF. The DNA of the CDR3 is TGTGCCTGGACGGCAGGAACCTCTGGAAACACCATATATTTT. Supplemented by reference TRBV30 and TRBJ1-3, the full variable domain reads SQTIHQWPATLVQPVGSPLSLECTVEGTSNPNLYWYRQAAGRGLQLLFYSVGIGQISSEVPQNLSASRPQDRQFILSSKKLLLSDSGFYLCAWTAGTSGNTIYFGEGSWLTVV.

V usage is TRBV29-1 and J usage is TRBJ2-7, with TRBD2 as a possible D gene (6 bases). Germline V CDR1 and CDR2: SQVTM, ANQGSEA. V was clipped by 1 base and J by 3 bases, with 13 bases between them. There are 14 residues in the CDR3. CDR3 loop: CSVEGWRGSYEQYF. For the CDR3, the DNA is TGCAGCGTTGAAGGTTGGAGGGGTAGCTACGAGCAGTACTTC.

This clonotype was seen a few times. V gene TRBV2 combines with J gene TRBJ2-7; D unresolved. Trimming removed 6 bases from V and 2 bases from J, with 14 bases in between. In germline, CDR1 is SNHLY, CDR2 FYNNEI. The CDR3 has 14 residues. This CDR3 reads CASSPGLFPYEQYF. CDR3 in DNA: TGTGCCAGCAGCCCTGGGCTGTTTCCCTACGAGCAGTACTTC.

The V call is TRBV19, the J call TRBJ2-1, with 9 positions matching TRBD2. There are 17 residues in the CDR3. CDR1 and CDR2 (germline): LNHDA, SQIVND (reference sequence). After removal of 4 bases from V and 0 bases from J, the junction contained 7 bases not matched to a gene. This CDR3 is CASSRAFSGGSYNEQFF. The DNA of the CDR3 is TGTGCCAGTAGTAGGGCCTTTAGCGGGGGCTCCTACAATGAGCAGTTCTTC.